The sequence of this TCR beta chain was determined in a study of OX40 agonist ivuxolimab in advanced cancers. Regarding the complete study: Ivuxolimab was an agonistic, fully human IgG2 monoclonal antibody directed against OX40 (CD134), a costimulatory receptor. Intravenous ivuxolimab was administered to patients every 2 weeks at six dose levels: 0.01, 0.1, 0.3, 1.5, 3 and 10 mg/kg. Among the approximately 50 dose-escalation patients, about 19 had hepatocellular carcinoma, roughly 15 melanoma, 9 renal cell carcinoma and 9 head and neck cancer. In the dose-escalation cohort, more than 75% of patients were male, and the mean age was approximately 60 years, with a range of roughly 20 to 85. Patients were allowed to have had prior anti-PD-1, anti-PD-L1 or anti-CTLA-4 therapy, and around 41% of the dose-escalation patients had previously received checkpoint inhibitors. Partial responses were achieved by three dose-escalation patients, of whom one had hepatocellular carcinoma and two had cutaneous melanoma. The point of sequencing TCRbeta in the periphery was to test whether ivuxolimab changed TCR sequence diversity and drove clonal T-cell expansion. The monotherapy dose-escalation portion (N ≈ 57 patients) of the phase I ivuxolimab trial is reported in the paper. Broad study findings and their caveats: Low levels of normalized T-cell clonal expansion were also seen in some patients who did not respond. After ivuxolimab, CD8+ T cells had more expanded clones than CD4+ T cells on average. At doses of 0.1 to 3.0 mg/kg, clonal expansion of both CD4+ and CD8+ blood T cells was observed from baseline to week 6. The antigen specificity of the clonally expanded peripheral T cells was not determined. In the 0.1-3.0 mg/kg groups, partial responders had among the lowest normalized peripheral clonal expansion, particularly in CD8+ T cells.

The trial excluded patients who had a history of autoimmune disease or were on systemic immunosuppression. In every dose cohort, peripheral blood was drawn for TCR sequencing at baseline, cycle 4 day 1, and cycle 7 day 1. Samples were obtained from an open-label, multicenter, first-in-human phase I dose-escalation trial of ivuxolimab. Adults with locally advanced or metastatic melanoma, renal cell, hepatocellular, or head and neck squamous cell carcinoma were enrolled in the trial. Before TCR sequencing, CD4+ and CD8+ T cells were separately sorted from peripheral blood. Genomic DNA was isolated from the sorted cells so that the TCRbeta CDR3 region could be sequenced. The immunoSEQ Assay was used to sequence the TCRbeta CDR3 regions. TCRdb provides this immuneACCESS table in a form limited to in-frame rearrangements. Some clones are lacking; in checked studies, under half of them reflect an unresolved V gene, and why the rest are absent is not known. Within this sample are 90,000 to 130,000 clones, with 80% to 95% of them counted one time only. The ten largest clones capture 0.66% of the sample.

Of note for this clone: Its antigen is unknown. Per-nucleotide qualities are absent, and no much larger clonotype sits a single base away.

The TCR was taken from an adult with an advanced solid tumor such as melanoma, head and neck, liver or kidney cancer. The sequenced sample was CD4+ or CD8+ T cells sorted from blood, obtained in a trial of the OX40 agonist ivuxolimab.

Read as DNA, the sequence is TGTGCCAGCAGTTACTCGACGGTTTCACGGTATGGCTACACCTTC. Translation gives CASSYSTVSRYGYTF. The rearranged segments are TRBV6-5 and TRBJ1-2; the D gene is unclear. V is pared back by 0 bases and J by 5 bases, with 13 bases lying between the germline termini. Including cysteine and phenylalanine, the CDR3 has 15 amino acids. Kept here is only the CDR3 DNA, which spans 45 bases and is read in frame from base 1. CDR1 and CDR2 are read off the germline V gene as MNHEY and SVGAGI.